A single sample is the source of the 18 T cell receptor beta chains below, sequenced in a study of blood T cell repertoires in COVID-19. The repertoire was sequenced with immunoSEQ multiplex PCR; TCRdb's copy has only in-frame clones and lacks some. Among more than 120,000 clones listed, approximately 80% were seen once. Sequencing was done on a sample of peripheral blood. Source of these receptors: a human donor in a cohort sampled during active COVID-19.

This chain joins TRBV4-2 and TRBJ2-2; D call uncertain. Between the trimmed V and J ends, which lost 0 bases and 5 bases, there was a span of 7 bases. CDR1 and CDR2 (germline): LGHNA, YNFKEQ. CDR3 size: 14 residues. The CDR3 DNA reads as TGTGCCAGCAGCCAAGATAGGAGTACCGGGGAGCTGTTTTTT. Protein sequence: CASSQDRSTGELFF.

V gene TRBV28 combines with J gene TRBJ2-5, with TRBD1 matching over 9 bases. Germline CDR1 reads MDHEN; CDR2 reads SYDVKM. The ends lost 4 bases at V and 4 bases at J; junction bases unmatched: 19. CDR3 size: 19 residues. This CDR3 is CASSSPPSFGTGLGETQYF. The CDR3 DNA reads as TGTGCCAGCAGTTCGCCCCCGAGTTTCGGGACAGGGTTGGGAGAGACCCAGTACTTC.

This chain uses TRBV5-8 with TRBJ2-3; TRBD2 agrees at 9 bases. The CDR3 consists of 13 residues. Germline V gene lookup returns CDR1 SGHTS and CDR2 YDEGEE. Trimming cost V 9 bases and J 8 bases; bases outside gene matches: 10. The CDR3 region has the DNA TGTGCCACCCAGGCGCGGGGGGGGATTACGCAGTATTTT. The encoded protein is CATQARGGITQYF.

The chain uses TRBV15 and TRBJ2-6; 7 bases agree with TRBD1. Germline-derived CDR1 and CDR2 are LNHNV and YYDKDF (reference sequence). The trim removed 2 bases at V and 0 bases at J, leaving 4 bases unmatched. The CDR3 is 17 amino acids. CDR3 residues: CATSRRTGVSGANVLTF. The CDR3 DNA reads as TGTGCCACCAGCAGACGAACAGGGGTCTCTGGGGCCAACGTCCTGACTTTC. Supplemented by reference TRBV15 and TRBJ2-6, the full variable domain reads DAMVIQNPRYQVTQFGKPVTLSCSQTLNHNVMYWYQQKSSQAPKLLFHYYDKDFNNEADTPDNFQSRRPNTSFCFLDIRSPGLGDTAMYLCATSRRTGVSGANVLTFGAGSRLTVL.

The chain uses TRBV5-5 and TRBJ2-7, with TRBD1 matching over 9 bases. CDR3 length: 16 residues. Germline CDR1 and CDR2: SGHKS and YYEKEE (reference sequence). V was pared by 3 bases and J by 5 bases, with 12 bases of the junction left unmatched. CDR3 nucleotide sequence: TGTGCCAGCAGCTACCAGGGGGGGACAGGGACCCACGAGCAGTACGTC. Its protein is CASSYQGGTGTHEQYV.

This clone has just a few counts. The CDR3 DNA reads TGTGCCAGCAGCTACGAAGGGGGCGCGGGCAATCAGCCCCAGCATTTT. The encoded protein is CASSYEGGAGNQPQHF. V is TRBV7-2 and J is TRBJ1-5; 7 bases are shared with TRBD1. V lost 4 bases, J lost 2 bases, and 8 bases stayed unmatched. This CDR3 comprises 16 residues. The germline V gene has CDR1 SGHTA and CDR2 FQGNSA.

This chain uses TRBV28 with TRBJ1-1, with 7 bases that match TRBD1. This CDR3 region has 13 residues. Germline loops: CDR1 MDHEN, CDR2 SYDVKM. J lost 0 bases, V lost 11 bases, and 6 bases had no gene match. The CDR3 sequence is CASWDRVNTEAFF. In DNA, the CDR3 is TGTGCCTCCTGGGACAGAGTGAACACTGAAGCTTTCTTT.

The chain employs TRBV28 and TRBJ1-2, with D possibly matching TRBD1 (6 bases). V lost 2 bases to trimming and J lost 4 bases, with 20 bases between them. CDR3 length: 17 residues. CDR1 and CDR2 from the germline V gene are MDHEN and SYDVKM. CDR3 protein: CASSLSGSGGGSYGYTF. In DNA form, the CDR3 reads TGTGCCAGCAGTTTAAGCGGCTCGGGGGGCGGAAGCTATGGCTACACCTTC.

The J gene is TRBJ2-5, the V gene TRBV6-5; D perhaps matches TRBD2 (6 bases). The CDR3 sequence is 16 residues long. Between the trimmed V and J ends, which lost 4 bases and 5 bases, there was a span of 20 bases. Per the germline V gene, CDR1 is MNHEY and CDR2 is SVGAGI. CDR3 residues: CASSFLSGAPRETQYF. The CDR3 coding sequence is TGTGCCAGCAGTTTCCTTAGCGGCGCTCCTAGGGAGACCCAGTACTTC.

V is TRBV19 and J is TRBJ1-5; TRBD1 matches at 9 bases. Trimming removed 4 bases from V and 4 bases from J; junction bases left unmatched: 8. CDR1 and CDR2 from the germline V gene are LNHDA and SQIVND (reference sequence). This CDR3 contains 16 residues. The CDR3: CASSTGQGRENQPQHF. CDR3 coding DNA: TGTGCCAGTAGTACCGGACAGGGGCGAGAAAATCAGCCCCAGCATTTT.

The CDR3 loop reads CAWSVGVLGTGELFF. CDR3 in DNA: TGTGCCTGGAGTGTAGGGGTATTGGGCACCGGGGAGCTGTTTTTT. The chain has TRBV30 and TRBJ2-2, with D possibly being TRBD1 (5 bases). CDR3 length: 15 amino acids. V was pared by 0 bases and J by 4 bases, with 12 bases between. Looked up from germline, CDR1 is GTSNPN and CDR2 is SVGIG (reference sequence).

V is TRBV3-1 (or the pseudogene TRBV3-2) and J is TRBJ2-7; TRBD2 agrees at 7 bases. The CDR3 contains 15 residues. The ends lost 4 bases at V and 3 bases at J; junction bases unmatched: 9. Germline values: CDR1 LGHDT, CDR2 YNNKEL (reference sequence). Here the CDR3 reads CASSPGLGDLYEQYV. The CDR3 DNA reads TGTGCCAGCAGCCCCGGACTAGGGGATCTCTACGAGCAGTACGTC.

The chain uses TRBV6-5 and TRBJ2-1; 7 nucleotides align to TRBD2. The CDR3 runs 14 residues. With V trimmed by 6 bases and J by 2 bases, 4 bases remained unmatched. Germline V gene data show CDR1 as MNHEY and CDR2 as SVGAGI. This chain's CDR3 is CASRTSRTYNEQFF. CDR3 DNA sequence: TGTGCCAGCAGGACTAGCAGGACCTACAATGAGCAGTTCTTC.

This chain connects TRBV6-1 to TRBJ2-1; 7 nucleotides align to TRBD2. V lost 3 bases and J lost 0; bases outside the gene matches: 5. This CDR3 region has 16 residues. CDR1 is MNHNS, CDR2 SASEGT, per germline. The CDR3 spells CASSEASGGSYNEQFF. CDR3 DNA sequence: TGTGCCAGCAGTGAGGCTAGCGGCGGCTCCTACAATGAGCAGTTCTTC.

This chain links TRBV21-1 with TRBJ2-3; no check of the table's D call, TRBD1, against the DNA was made. TRBV21-1 is described as a pseudogene. This CDR3 spans 18 amino acids. CDR3 coding DNA: TGTGCCAGCAGCAAAGCGCTTAGAAGGGACAGGGTGTTAGATACGCAGTATTTT. It translates to CASSKALRRDRVLDTQYF.

The chain links TRBV29-1 to TRBJ2-1; 10 nucleotides match TRBD2. V was pared by 6 bases and J by 4 bases, with 6 bases of the junction left unmatched. The CDR3 totals 14 residues. The V gene's germline CDR1 is SQVTM and CDR2 ANQGSEA. Here the CDR3 reads CSVVFSGGYNEQFF. The DNA for the CDR3 is TGCAGCGTCGTCTTTAGCGGGGGGTACAATGAGCAGTTCTTC.

The CDR3 protein is CASSVASASGGQETQYF. The CDR3 region has the DNA TGTGCCAGCAGCGTAGCTTCGGCTAGCGGGGGGCAAGAGACCCAGTACTTC. The chain employs TRBV9 and TRBJ2-5; 11 positions agree with TRBD2. Germline V gene lookup returns CDR1 SGDLS and CDR2 YYNGEE. The CDR3 consists of 17 residues. V lost 0 bases to trimming and J lost 2 bases; unmatched junction nucleotides: 6.

This clone has only one observation. V usage is TRBV6-1 and J usage is TRBJ1-2, with 7 bases matching TRBD1. Germline V lookup: CDR1 MNHNS, CDR2 SASEGT. The CDR3 runs 14 residues. The V segment lost 3 bases and the J segment 4 bases; nucleotides outside the gene matches: 5. Written as DNA, the CDR3 is TGTGCCAGCAGTGATTCAGGGACAGCCTATGGCTACACCTTC. Protein: CASSDSGTAYGYTF.